This T cell receptor beta chain was obtained from a study of CD8 T cells in ankylosing spondylitis. This CDR3 region has 14 residues. V was trimmed by 2 bases and J by 6 bases, leaving 16 bases between them. CDR1 SQVTM and CDR2 ANQGSEA come from the germline V gene. A single record per CDR3 protein comes from TCRdb applying MiXCR to the 5' RACE reads. This repertoire shows some 270,000 distinct CDR3 sequences, 15% to 20% found once; its top ten account for approximately 32%. The clonotype comes from a male donor with ankylosing spondylitis or in good health (not recorded which). The V gene is TRBV29-1, the J gene TRBJ1-1; possibly TRBD1 for D (6 bases). Sample: blood, either unsorted or a sorted T cell fraction (not recorded which). The CDR3 is CSVESPGEVPEAFF. DNA of the CDR3: TGCAGCGTTGAATCGCCAGGGGAAGTGCCTGAAGCTTTCTTT. Drawing the rest from reference TRBV29-1 and TRBJ1-1, the complete variable domain is SAVISQKPSRDICQRGTSLTIQCQVDSQVTMMFWYRQQPGQSLTLIATANQGSEATYESGFVIDKFPISRPNLTFSTLTVSNMSPEDSSIYLCSVESPGEVPEAFFGQGTRLTVV.